One and the same sample provided the 16 T cell receptor beta chains below, sequenced in a study of blood T cell repertoires in COVID-19. Only in-frame clones appear in the TCRdb table, and some are missing; sequencing was by immunoSEQ multiplex PCR. The sample lists about 110,000 clones; approximately 76% were seen once. Sequenced: peripheral blood. The receptors derive from a woman aged 70-85 years with acute or convalescent COVID-19.

The chain links TRBV2 to TRBJ2-7; possibly TRBD2 for D (5 bases). The CDR3 is made up of 12 amino acids. Germline V CDR1 and CDR2: SNHLY, FYNNEI. Between the trimmed V and J ends, which lost 8 bases and 1 base, there was a span of 9 bases. Here the CDR3 DNA reads TGTGCCAGCCATCGGGGATCCTACGAGCAGTACTTC. The encoded protein is CASHRGSYEQYF.

This clone has a handful of counts. The V and J genes are TRBV18 and TRBJ2-6; TRBD1 aligns across 8 bases. Per the germline V gene, CDR1 is KGHSH and CDR2 is LQKENI. This CDR3 contains 17 residues. The trim removed 4 bases at V and 1 base at J, leaving 6 bases unmatched. CDR3 nucleotide sequence: TGTGCCAGCTCACATCCAGGGGGCGCTTCTGGGGCCAACGTCCTGACTTTC. Translation gives CASSHPGGASGANVLTF.

V is TRBV5-4 and J is TRBJ2-3; TRBD2 aligns across 11 bases. This CDR3 has 16 amino acids. V was clipped by 4 bases and J by 9 bases; unmatched bases: 13. The V gene's germline CDR1 is SGHNT and CDR2 YYREEE (reference sequence). CDR3 region: CASSREIAGGGETQYF. The CDR3 DNA sequence: TGTGCCAGCAGCCGTGAGATAGCGGGGGGGGGCGAGACGCAGTATTTT.

This clone has a handful of counts. The chain links TRBV21-1 to TRBJ2-7; the table calls TRBD2, which could not be checked here. TRBV21-1 is noted as a pseudogene. CDR3 size: 17 residues. The CDR3 region is CASSKAPRGGGYYEQYF. In DNA form, the CDR3 reads TGTGCCAGCAGCAAAGCGCCTAGGGGCGGAGGGTACTACGAGCAGTACTTC.

This clone showed up many times. The chain has TRBV29-1 and TRBJ2-1, with 9 bases fitting TRBD1. Germline lookup yields CDR1 SQVTM and CDR2 ANQGSEA. J lost 4 bases, V lost 5 bases, and 3 bases had no gene match. This CDR3 is 13 amino acids long. The CDR3 is CSVSGTGYNEQFF. CDR3 nucleotide sequence: TGCAGCGTTTCCGGGACAGGGTACAATGAGCAGTTCTTC.

A note on this clone: At the DNA level, this CDR3 is encoded by other sequences in the same sample as well. The chain recombines TRBV25-1 with TRBJ1-2, with a weak D call TRBD1 (6 bases). The ends were cut back, 1 base at V and 2 bases at J, with 8 bases in the middle. The V gene's germline CDR1 is MGHDK and CDR2 SYGVNS. The length of the CDR3 is 14 residues. The CDR3: CASSESGENYGYTF. The CDR3 DNA reads as TGTGCCAGCAGTGAATCAGGGGAAAACTATGGCTACACCTTC.

J is TRBJ2-3 and V is TRBV7-8; TRBD2 matches at 11 bases. Germline V gene data show CDR1 as SGHVS and CDR2 as FQNEAQ. V was clipped by 5 bases and J by 7 bases; unmatched bases: 5. This CDR3 comprises 14 residues. CDR3 sequence (DNA): TGTGCCAGCAGCCGTAGCGGGGGGGCTAATACGCAGTATTTT. Translated, it gives CASSRSGGANTQYF. Combining the CDR3 with reference TRBV7-8 and TRBJ2-3 gives the whole variable domain GAGVSQSPRYKVAKRGQDVALRCDPISGHVSLFWYQQALGQGPEFLTYFQNEAQLDKSGLPSDRFFAERPEGSVSTLKIQRTQQEDSAVYLCASSRSGGANTQYFGPGTRLTVL.

This clone was picked up a small number of times. The chain has TRBV5-1 and TRBJ2-1, with TRBD2 matching over 12 bases. V shed 5 bases and J 0 bases; nucleotides not matched to a gene: 6. The germline V gene encodes CDR1 SGHRS and CDR2 YFSETQ. This CDR3 is built from 17 residues. This chain's CDR3 is CASRATSGGSSYNEQFF. CDR3 nucleotide sequence: TGCGCCAGCAGAGCGACTAGCGGGGGTAGCTCCTACAATGAGCAGTTCTTC.

The rearrangement joins TRBV3-1 (or the pseudogene TRBV3-2) to TRBJ1-1, with D uncertain. This CDR3 has 11 residues. Trimming removed 8 bases from V and 2 bases from J, with 6 bases in between. Germline V gene sequence: CDR1 LGHDT, CDR2 YNNKEL (reference sequence). The CDR3 nucleotides read TGTGCCAGCCGACTAAACACTGAAGCTTTCTTT. Translated, it gives CASRLNTEAFF.

This clone was picked up a small number of times. As DNA, the CDR3 is TGTGCCAGCAGCTTAGCCGGGACAGGGGCGGACACTGAAGCTTTCTTT. This gives the protein CASSLAGTGADTEAFF. The V gene is TRBV7-8, the J gene TRBJ1-1; 10 bases map to TRBD1. The germline gives CDR1 SGHVS, CDR2 FQNEAQ. The CDR3 is 16 amino acids. The V segment lost 0 bases and the J segment 3 bases; nucleotides outside the gene matches: 4.

The V call is TRBV30, the J call TRBJ1-3; TRBD1 is a possible D gene (6 bases). Per the germline V gene, CDR1 is GTSNPN and CDR2 is SVGIG (reference sequence). V was cut by 2 bases and J by 3 bases, with 11 bases left in between. The CDR3 covers 14 residues. CDR3 sequence: CAWSPDSFGNTIYF. Here the CDR3 DNA reads TGTGCCTGGAGTCCGGACAGCTTTGGAAACACCATATATTTT.

This clone has more than one count but fewer than ten. CDR3 protein: CASSQEQGSNQPQHF. The CDR3, as DNA: TGTGCCAGCAGCCAAGAACAGGGCAGCAATCAGCCCCAGCATTTT. V is TRBV3-1 (or the pseudogene TRBV3-2) and J is TRBJ1-5; TRBD1 might be the D (6 bases). There are 15 residues in the CDR3. V was clipped by 0 bases and J by 1 base, with 7 bases between them. Germline assignment: CDR1 LGHDT and CDR2 YNNKEL (reference sequence).

There are many counts of this clone. This CDR3 is also generated by other DNA sequences in the sample. The CDR3 DNA reads as TGTGCCAGCAGTTCCCCCGTGACAGATAGCAATCAGCCCCAGCATTTT. Its translation is CASSSPVTDSNQPQHF. The J gene is TRBJ1-5, the V gene TRBV28, with a weak D call TRBD1 (5 bases). V lost 4 bases and J lost 0, with 13 bases in between. Germline CDR1 MDHEN, CDR2 SYDVKM. The CDR3 runs 16 residues.

The rearrangement uses TRBV27 and TRBJ2-7; possible D gene TRBD2, 6 bases. Germline assignment: CDR1 MNHEY and CDR2 SMNVEV (reference sequence). The V and J ends lost 1 base and 6 bases respectively, with 10 bases between them. The CDR3 extends over 13 amino acids. Here the CDR3 DNA reads TGTGCCAGCAGTTTATTATGGGGAGGCGAGCAGTACTTC. It codes for CASSLLWGGEQYF.

In this sample, this clone turned up a few times. V usage is TRBV10-2 and J usage is TRBJ1-2; D is undetermined. The CDR3 has 12 amino acids. The V and J ends lost 0 bases and 8 bases respectively, with 7 bases between them. The V gene's germline CDR1 is WSHSY and CDR2 SAAADI. The CDR3 region is CASSESQLGYTF. In nucleotides, the CDR3 is TGCGCCAGCAGTGAGTCGCAGTTGGGCTACACCTTC.

The J gene is TRBJ1-1, the V gene TRBV5-5; the D is unclear. Trimming pared 0 bases from V and 1 base from J, leaving 4 bases between. Germline CDR1 is SGHKS and CDR2 is YYEKEE (reference sequence). The CDR3 loop spans 13 amino acids. DNA of the CDR3: TGTGCCAGCAGCTTGGAAGCGAACACTGAAGCTTTCTTT. This gives the protein CASSLEANTEAFF.